This T cell receptor beta chain was documented in a study of molecular identifiers for immune sequencing clone quantification. TCRdb recomputed calls from the PCR reads with MiXCR, one row per CDR3 protein. The table lists approximately 500,000 distinct CDR3 sequences, 25% of them singletons. The CDR3 consists of 13 residues. Germline assignment: CDR1 LGHDT and CDR2 YNNKEL (reference sequence). Trimming took off 4 bases at V and 9 bases at J, with 10 bases between the two ends. The V and J genes are TRBV3-1 and TRBJ1-6; possible D gene TRBD1, 5 bases. The clonotype was recovered from a human donor in good health. Some libraries in this study had Jurkat cell RNA spiked in. The sample consisted of naive CD8+ T cells from blood, with Jurkat cell RNA spiked in. The subset here: FACS-sorted CD8+CD4-CCR7+CD45RA+ naive T cells. In DNA form, the CDR3 reads TGTGCCAGCAGCCTCGCAGGGTTTTCACCCCTCCACTTT. Amino acids: CASSLAGFSPLHF.